Following are 16 T cell receptor beta chains from one sample sequenced in a study of blood T cell repertoires in COVID-19. Clones were read by immunoSEQ multiplex PCR, and TCRdb kept only the in-frame ones, dropping some. Among under 90,000 clones listed, roughly nine tenths were seen once. The sample comprised peripheral blood. These receptors all stem from a man aged 55 to 70 with acute or convalescent COVID-19.

The rearrangement uses TRBV30 and TRBJ2-5, with 12 positions matching TRBD2. This CDR3 is built from 15 residues. V shed 5 bases and J 5 bases; nucleotides not matched to a gene: 9. The germline V gene has CDR1 GTSNPN and CDR2 SVGIG (reference sequence). As DNA, the CDR3 is TGTGCCTGGCAGAGACTAGCGGGGGAATTTGAGACCCAGTACTTC. It is translated as CAWQRLAGEFETQYF.

The CDR3 bases are TGCAGCGTTGCAGGGGTAGCGGGGGGCAACGAGCAGTACTTC. It encodes CSVAGVAGGNEQYF. The chain joins TRBV29-1 to TRBJ2-7; TRBD2 agrees at 10 bases. Unmatched junction bases numbered 8, after V lost 4 bases and J lost 5 bases. The germline gives CDR1 SQVTM, CDR2 ANQGSEA. The CDR3 is 14 residues long.

The chain combines TRBV3-1 (or the pseudogene TRBV3-2) with TRBJ2-1; D is perhaps TRBD1 (6 bases). CDR3 length: 12 amino acids. Germline CDR1 reads LGHDT; CDR2 reads YNNKEL (reference sequence). Between the trimmed V and J ends, which lost 4 bases and 10 bases, there was a span of 11 bases. This chain's CDR3 is CASSRGQLEQFF. Here the CDR3 DNA reads TGTGCCAGCAGCCGCGGACAGTTGGAGCAGTTCTTC.

This clone was observed once. The rearrangement uses TRBV7-7 and TRBJ2-2; D is perhaps TRBD2 (5 bases). Germline CDR1 is SSHAT and CDR2 is FNYEAQ (reference sequence). This CDR3 has 14 residues. V was trimmed by 1 base and J by 6 bases, leaving 9 bases between them. The CDR3: CASSLGPGAGELFF. CDR3 nucleotide sequence: TGTGCCAGCAGCTTAGGGCCCGGGGCCGGGGAGCTGTTTTTT.

V gene TRBV18 combines with J gene TRBJ1-1, with D tentatively TRBD1 (5 bases). V was cut by 2 bases and J by 1 base, with 8 bases left in between. Germline lookup yields CDR1 KGHSH and CDR2 LQKENI. This CDR3 is built from 14 residues. In DNA form, the CDR3 reads TGTGCCAGCTCACCAGCAGGGAAGAACACTGAAGCTTTCTTT. Translating gives CASSPAGKNTEAFF.

This clone has just one count. The chain combines TRBV4-3 with TRBJ1-1; weak D call: TRBD1 (5 bases). The CDR3 length is 14 residues. In germline, CDR1 is LGHNA, CDR2 YSLEER. The ends were cut back, 2 bases at V and 4 bases at J, with 11 bases in the middle. CDR3 loop: CASSQTTGGTEAFF. CDR3 in DNA: TGCGCCAGCAGCCAAACAACGGGGGGCACTGAAGCTTTCTTT.

V usage is TRBV5-1 and J usage is TRBJ1-1, with 7 bases aligning to TRBD1. The CDR3 is 14 amino acids. The ends lost 4 bases at V and 1 base at J; junction bases unmatched: 4. Germline V gives CDR1 SGHRS, CDR2 YFSETQ. The CDR3 loop is CASSAGTANTEAFF. In DNA, the CDR3 is TGCGCCAGCAGCGCAGGGACAGCGAACACTGAAGCTTTCTTT.

The CDR3 sequence: CASSISRGSEQYF. Written as DNA, the CDR3 is TGTGCCAGCAGTATCTCCAGGGGGTCCGAGCAGTACTTC. The chain recombines TRBV6-5 with TRBJ2-7; 7 nucleotides match TRBD1. Germline V gene sequence: CDR1 MNHEY, CDR2 SVGAGI. The CDR3 consists of 13 residues. V lost 5 bases and J lost 6; bases outside the gene matches: 7.

The chain uses TRBV30 and TRBJ1-1, with D perhaps TRBD1 (6 bases). Germline CDR1 reads GTSNPN; CDR2 reads SVGIG (reference sequence). Between the trimmed V and J ends, which lost 5 bases and 6 bases, there was a span of 13 bases. The length of the CDR3 is 12 residues. CDR3 sequence reads: CAWQEQGSEAFF. The CDR3 region has the DNA TGTGCCTGGCAAGAACAGGGCTCTGAAGCTTTCTTT.

To note about this clone: At one end the junction does not follow the germline gene, possibly because of a read error. CDR3 in DNA: TGTGCCAGCAGCAACGCCGGGACAGGGGATAACTCACCCCTCCACTTT. Amino acids: CASSNAGTGDNSPLHF. V is TRBV7-2 and J is TRBJ1-6; 10 bases align to TRBD1. Germline CDR1 SGHTA, CDR2 FQGNSA. The CDR3 runs to 16 residues.

The rearrangement joins TRBV20-1 to TRBJ1-2, with TRBD1 identical over 11 bases. The length of the CDR3 is 14 residues. Germline-derived CDR1 and CDR2 are DFQATT and SNEGSKA (reference sequence). Trimming at V came to 3 bases and at J to 6 bases, leaving 6 bases not matched to a gene. This CDR3 reads CSASRTGGVDGYTF. CDR3 sequence (DNA): TGCAGTGCTAGTCGGACAGGGGGCGTGGATGGCTACACCTTC.

The CDR3 region is CASSIQGSRSPLHF. CDR3 coding DNA: TGTGCCAGCAGCATACAGGGGTCACGGTCACCCCTCCACTTT. The chain employs TRBV7-2 and TRBJ1-6; 7 bases are shared with TRBD1. The CDR3 has 14 residues. J lost 10 bases, V lost 5 bases, and 8 bases had no gene match. Per the germline V gene, CDR1 is SGHTA and CDR2 is FQGNSA.

This clone was seen more than once but under ten times. This chain connects TRBV5-1 to TRBJ1-5, with D possibly being TRBD1 (6 bases). Trimming left V 2 bases short and J 3 bases short, with 18 bases between. The length of the CDR3 is 17 residues. The V gene's germline CDR1 is SGHRS and CDR2 YFSETQ. CDR3 protein: CASSFNEGVGNNQPQHF. CDR3 in DNA: TGCGCCAGCAGCTTTAATGAGGGGGTGGGGAACAATCAGCCCCAGCATTTT.

The gene calls are TRBV3-1 (or the pseudogene TRBV3-2) and TRBJ1-2; tentative D call: TRBD1 (6 bases). This CDR3 comprises 15 residues. Germline-derived CDR1 and CDR2 are LGHDT and YNNKEL (reference sequence). Trimming took 2 bases from V and 7 from J, leaving 17 bases between them. The CDR3 sequence: CASSQFQGNRAGYTF. For the CDR3, the DNA is TGTGCCAGCAGCCAATTTCAGGGAAACAGGGCTGGCTACACCTTC.

This clone was observed a single time. The chain recombines TRBV7-2 with TRBJ1-4; maybe TRBD1 (6 bases). V lost 2 bases, J lost 11 bases, and 15 bases lay in between. Per germline, CDR1 SGHTA and CDR2 FQGNSA. The CDR3 totals 14 residues. The CDR3 bases are TGTGCCAGCAGCTTACCCGCGGGGGCCGGGAAACTGTTTTTT. Amino acid sequence: CASSLPAGAGKLFF.

The gene calls are TRBV27 and TRBJ2-4, with D uncertain. CDR1 and CDR2 (germline): MNHEY, SMNVEV (reference sequence). The CDR3 is 14 residues long. V was clipped by 5 bases and J by 1 base, with 9 bases between them. CDR3 in DNA: TGTGCCAGCAGTCTCCACAGTGCCAAAAACATTCAGTACTTC. Translation: CASSLHSAKNIQYF.